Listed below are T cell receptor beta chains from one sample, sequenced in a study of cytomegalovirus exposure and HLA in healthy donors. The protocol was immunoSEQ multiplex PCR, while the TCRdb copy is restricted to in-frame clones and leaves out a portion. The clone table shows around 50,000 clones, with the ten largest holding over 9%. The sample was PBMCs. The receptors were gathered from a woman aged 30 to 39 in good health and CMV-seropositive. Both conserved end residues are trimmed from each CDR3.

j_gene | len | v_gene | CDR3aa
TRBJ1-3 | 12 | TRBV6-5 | ASSPGRGGNTIY
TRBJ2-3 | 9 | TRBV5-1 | ASSYTDTQY
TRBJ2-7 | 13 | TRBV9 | ASSVGGTGSYEQY
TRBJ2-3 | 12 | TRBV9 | ASSVDGPQGTQY
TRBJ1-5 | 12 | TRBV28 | ASRRAGDAQPQH
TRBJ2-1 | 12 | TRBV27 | ASSWARRQNEQF
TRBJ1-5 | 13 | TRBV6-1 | ASSEIDRSNQPQH
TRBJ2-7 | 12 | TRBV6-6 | ASSWAAGFYEQY
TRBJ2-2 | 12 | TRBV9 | ASRLAANTGELF
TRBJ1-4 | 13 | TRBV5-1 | ASSLVGTAHEKLF
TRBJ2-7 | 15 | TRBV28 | ASSFQLPGLAGPEQY
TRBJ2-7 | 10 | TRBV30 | AWSGEGYEQY
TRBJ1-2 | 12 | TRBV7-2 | ASSLGGREYGYT
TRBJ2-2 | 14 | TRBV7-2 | ASSLVGGANTGELF
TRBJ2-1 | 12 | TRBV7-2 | ASSSSGRGNEQF
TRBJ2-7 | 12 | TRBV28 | ASRGTGGLGEQY
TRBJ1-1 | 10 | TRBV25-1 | ASKAGDTEDF
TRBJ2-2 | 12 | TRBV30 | AWSEGLSRGELF
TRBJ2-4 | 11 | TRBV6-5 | ASSYSSKNFQY
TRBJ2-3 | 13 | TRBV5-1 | ASSWTGGSTDTQY
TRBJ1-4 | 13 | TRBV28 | ASSPPDSPNEKLF
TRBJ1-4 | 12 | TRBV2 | ASSLTGYNEKLF
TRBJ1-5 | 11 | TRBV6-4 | ASSPEVNQPQH
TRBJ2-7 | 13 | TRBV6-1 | ASTFERTGLYEQY
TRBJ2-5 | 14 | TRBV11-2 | ASSLGPGQALKAQY
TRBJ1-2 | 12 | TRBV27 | ASSPQGEGYGYT
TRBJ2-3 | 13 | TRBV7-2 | ASSLGGHSTDTQY
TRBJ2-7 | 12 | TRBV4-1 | ASSHGTSVYEQY
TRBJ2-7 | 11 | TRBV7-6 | ASSPGQTYEQY
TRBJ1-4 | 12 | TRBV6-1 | ASSDSWSNEKLF
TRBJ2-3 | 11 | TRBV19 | ASKSDFMDTQY
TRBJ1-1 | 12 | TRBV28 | ASSKLDSWTEAF
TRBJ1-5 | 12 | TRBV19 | ASSRDRVDQPQH